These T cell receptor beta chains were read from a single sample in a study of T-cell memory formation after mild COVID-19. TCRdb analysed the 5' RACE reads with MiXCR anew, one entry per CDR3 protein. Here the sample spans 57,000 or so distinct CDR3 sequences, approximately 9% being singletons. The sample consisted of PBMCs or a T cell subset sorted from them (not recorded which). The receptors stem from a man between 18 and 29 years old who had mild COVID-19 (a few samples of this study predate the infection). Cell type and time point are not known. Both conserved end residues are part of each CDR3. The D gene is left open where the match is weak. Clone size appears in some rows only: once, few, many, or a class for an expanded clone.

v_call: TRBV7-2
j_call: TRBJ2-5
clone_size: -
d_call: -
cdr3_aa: CASSSTAGYQETQYF
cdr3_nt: TGTGCCAGCAGCTCCACAGCGGGTTACCAAGAGACCCAGTACTTC

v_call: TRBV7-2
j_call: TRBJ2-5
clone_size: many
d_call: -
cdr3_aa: CASSVGGPRTGFAETQYF
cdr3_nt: TGTGCCAGCAGCGTAGGAGGCCCCCGGACTGGTTTCGCGGAGACCCAGTACTTC

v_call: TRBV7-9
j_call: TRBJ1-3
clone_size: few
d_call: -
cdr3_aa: CASSFPGNTIYF
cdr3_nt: TGTGCCAGCAGCTTCCCCGGAAACACCATATATTTT

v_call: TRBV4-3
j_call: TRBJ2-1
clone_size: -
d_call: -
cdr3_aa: CASSQDLLGHNEQFF
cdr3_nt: TGCGCCAGCAGCCAAGATCTACTAGGCCACAATGAGCAGTTCTTC

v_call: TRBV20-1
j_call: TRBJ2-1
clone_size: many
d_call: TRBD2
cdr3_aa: CSAASGGEVRNEQFF
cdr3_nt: TGCAGTGCTGCTAGCGGGGGGGAAGTTCGCAATGAGCAGTTCTTC

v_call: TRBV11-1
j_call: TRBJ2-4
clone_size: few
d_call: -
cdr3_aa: CASSFSLAKNIQYF
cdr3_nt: TGTGCCAGCAGCTTTTCTCTAGCCAAAAACATTCAGTACTTC

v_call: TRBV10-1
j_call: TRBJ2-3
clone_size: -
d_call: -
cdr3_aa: CASSESRRLSTDTQYF
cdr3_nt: TGCGCCAGCAGTGAGTCGAGGAGGTTATCCACAGATACGCAGTATTTT

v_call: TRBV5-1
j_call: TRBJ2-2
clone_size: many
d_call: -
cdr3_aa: CASSADIGTGELFF
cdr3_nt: TGCGCCAGCAGCGCGGACATTGGCACCGGGGAGCTGTTTTTT

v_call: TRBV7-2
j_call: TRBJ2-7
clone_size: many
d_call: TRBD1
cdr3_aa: CASSLVGQGSYEQYF
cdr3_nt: TGTGCCAGCAGCTTAGTGGGACAGGGATCCTACGAGCAGTACTTC

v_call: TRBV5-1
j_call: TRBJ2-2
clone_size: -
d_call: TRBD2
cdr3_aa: CASSLGLGPTGELFF
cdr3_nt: TGCGCCAGCAGCTTAGGACTAGGGCCCACCGGGGAGCTGTTTTTT

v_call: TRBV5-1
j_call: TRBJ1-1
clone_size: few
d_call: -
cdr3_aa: CASSSTASNTEAFF
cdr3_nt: TGCGCCAGCAGCTCGACAGCGTCAAACACTGAAGCTTTCTTT

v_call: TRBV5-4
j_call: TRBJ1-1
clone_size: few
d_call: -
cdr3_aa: CASSHRTAEAFF
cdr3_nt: TGTGCCAGCAGCCACCGGACAGCAGAAGCTTTCTTT

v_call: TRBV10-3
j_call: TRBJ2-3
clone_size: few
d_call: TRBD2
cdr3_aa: CAITTSGESTDTQYF
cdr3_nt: TGTGCCATCACGACTAGCGGGGAGAGCACAGATACGCAGTATTTT

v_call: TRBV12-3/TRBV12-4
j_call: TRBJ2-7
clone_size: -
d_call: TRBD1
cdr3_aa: CASRGQGSHEQYF
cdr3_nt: TGTGCCAGCAGGGGACAGGGTAGCCACGAGCAGTACTTC

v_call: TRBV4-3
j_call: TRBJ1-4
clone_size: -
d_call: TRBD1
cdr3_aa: CASSPQGGTNEKLFF
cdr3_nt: TGCGCCAGCAGCCCACAGGGGGGTACTAATGAAAAACTGTTTTTT

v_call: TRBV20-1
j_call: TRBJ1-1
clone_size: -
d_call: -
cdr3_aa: CSARVRDSTLVVGGVNTEAFF
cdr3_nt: TGCAGTGCTAGAGTCCGAGACAGTACTTTGGTTGTGGGGGGCGTGAACACTGAAGCTTTCTTT

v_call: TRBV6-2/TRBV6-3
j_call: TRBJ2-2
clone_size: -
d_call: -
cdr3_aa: CASSWRTGELFF
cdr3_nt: TGTGCCAGCAGTTGGAGGACCGGGGAGCTGTTTTTT

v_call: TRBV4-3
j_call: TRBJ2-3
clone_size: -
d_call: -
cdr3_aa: CASSQAGAPPATQYF
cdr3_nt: TGCGCCAGCAGCCAAGCCGGGGCTCCTCCCGCTACGCAGTATTTT

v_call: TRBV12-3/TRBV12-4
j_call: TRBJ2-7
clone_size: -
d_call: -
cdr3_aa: CASRYISGSYEQYF
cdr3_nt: TGTGCCAGCAGATACATCTCGGGATCCTACGAGCAGTACTTC

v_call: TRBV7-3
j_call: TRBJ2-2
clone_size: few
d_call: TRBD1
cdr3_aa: CASSSTGFDTGELFF
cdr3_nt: TGTGCCAGCAGCTCGACAGGGTTTGACACCGGGGAGCTGTTTTTT

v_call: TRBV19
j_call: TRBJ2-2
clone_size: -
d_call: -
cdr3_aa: CASSIKTANTGELFF
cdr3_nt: TGTGCCAGTAGTATCAAAACAGCGAACACCGGGGAGCTGTTTTTT

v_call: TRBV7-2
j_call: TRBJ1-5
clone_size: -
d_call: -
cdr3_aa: CASSPQIRQPQHF
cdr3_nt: TGTGCCAGCAGCCCCCAAATACGTCAGCCCCAGCATTTT

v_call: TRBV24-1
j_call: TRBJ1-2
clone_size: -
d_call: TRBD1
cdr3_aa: CATSDPTTGTEGDGYTF
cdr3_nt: TGTGCCACCAGTGATCCGACGACAGGGACGGAGGGAGATGGCTACACCTTC

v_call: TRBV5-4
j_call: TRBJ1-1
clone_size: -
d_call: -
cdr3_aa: CASSLDPQFEAFF
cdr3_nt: TGTGCCAGCAGCTTGGATCCACAGTTTGAAGCTTTCTTT

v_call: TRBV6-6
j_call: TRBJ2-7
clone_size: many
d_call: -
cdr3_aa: CASSSAGGGRNEQYF
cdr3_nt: TGTGCCAGCAGTTCCGCAGGGGGGGGCCGGAACGAGCAGTACTTC

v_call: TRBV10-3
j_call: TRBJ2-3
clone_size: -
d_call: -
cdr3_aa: CAITPGTSGTDTQYF
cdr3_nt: TGTGCCATCACCCCCGGGACGTCGGGGACAGATACGCAGTATTTT

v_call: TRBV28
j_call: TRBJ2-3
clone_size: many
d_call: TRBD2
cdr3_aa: CASSLPGAGDTDTQYF
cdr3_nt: TGTGCCAGCAGTCTCCCAGGAGCGGGGGACACAGATACGCAGTATTTT

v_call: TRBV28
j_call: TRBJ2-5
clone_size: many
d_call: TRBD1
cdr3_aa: CASSDRVEETQYF
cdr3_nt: TGTGCCAGCAGCGACAGGGTGGAGGAGACCCAGTACTTC

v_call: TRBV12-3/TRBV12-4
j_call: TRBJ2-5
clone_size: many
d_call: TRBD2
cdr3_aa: CASSFASGQETQYF
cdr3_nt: TGTGCCAGCAGTTTTGCTAGCGGCCAAGAGACCCAGTACTTC

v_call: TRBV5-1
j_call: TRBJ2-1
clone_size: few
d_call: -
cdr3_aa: CASTPEGQRGGDEQFF
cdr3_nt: TGCGCCAGCACCCCGGAGGGACAGCGTGGGGGGGATGAGCAGTTCTTC